Here is one T cell receptor (beta chain) with its context. The antigen is unknown. This sample is part of a study of T-cell memory formation after mild COVID-19. Overall study findings and caveats: Largely, contracting CD4+ clones fell within CM and EM, and contracting CD8+ clones within EMRA.

TCRdb passed the 5' RACE reads through MiXCR, listing each CDR3 protein once. Of 70,000 to 100,000 distinct CDR3 sequences listed, less than 15% are singletons. Germline V gene sequence: CDR1 MNHEY, CDR2 SVGEGT. The CDR3 covers 14 residues. V trimming: 4 bases; J trimming: 9 bases; junction bases outside the gene matches: 8. This clonotype was sampled from a man between 18 and 29 years old who had mild COVID-19 (a few samples of this study predate the infection). Cell type and time point are not known. The specimen was PBMCs or a T cell subset sorted from them (not recorded which). The chain combines TRBV6-2 or TRBV6-3 with TRBJ1-5; 8 bases fit TRBD1. As DNA, the CDR3 is TGTGCCAGCAGTTCAGGACAGGGTAGATGGCCCCAGCATTTT. Protein: CASSSGQGRWPQHF.